These 24 T cell receptor beta chains came from one sample sequenced in a study of identical twins. TCRdb called the 5' RACE reads again in MiXCR, with one record for every CDR3 protein. Of hundreds of thousands of distinct CDR3 sequences detected, about 9.4% appear once; the ten largest clones hold around 0.98%. These data were also filed under a second study, of yellow fever vaccine responses in identical twins.

The sequenced material came from PBMCs. These receptor sequences come from a woman aged 18-30 years in good health.

This clonotype showed up many times. This chain joins TRBV28 and TRBJ2-7; a possible D gene is TRBD2 (7 bases). Looked up from germline, CDR1 is MDHEN and CDR2 is SYDVKM. The CDR3 runs 15 residues. V was trimmed by 6 bases and J by 2 bases, leaving 17 bases between them. The CDR3 coding sequence is TGTGCCAGCAGAGGAGGAAGGGGGGGGCCCTACGAGCAGTACTTC. This codes for CASRGGRGGPYEQYF.

The chain couples TRBV28 to TRBJ2-7; 10 bases map to TRBD1. Germline V gene lookup returns CDR1 MDHEN and CDR2 SYDVKM. Germline trimming cut 5 bases from V and 4 bases from J; bases unmatched to any gene: 11. The CDR3 consists of 16 residues. CDR3 coding DNA: TGTGCCAGCAGTAGGGGACAGGGGCTCCTTGAATACGAGCAGTACTTC. It codes for CASSRGQGLLEYEQYF.

The J gene is TRBJ2-3, the V gene TRBV6-1; 9 bases are a match to TRBD1. Trimming removed 7 bases from V and 2 bases from J; junction bases left unmatched: 4. The length of the CDR3 is 14 residues. The germline gives CDR1 MNHNS, CDR2 SASEGT. Here the CDR3 reads CASKRTGDTDTQYF. The CDR3 DNA is TGTGCCAGCAAGCGGACAGGGGACACAGATACGCAGTATTTT.

The V and J genes are TRBV7-2 and TRBJ2-7, with 9 nucleotides matching TRBD1. CDR3 length: 14 amino acids. V trimming: 5 bases; J trimming: 3 bases; junction bases outside the gene matches: 5. Germline V gene sequence: CDR1 SGHTA, CDR2 FQGNSA. The CDR3 sequence: CASSRSDRGYEQYF. The DNA for the CDR3 is TGTGCCAGCAGCCGCTCGGACAGGGGCTACGAGCAGTACTTC. Filled out from reference TRBV7-2 and TRBJ2-7, the complete variable domain reads GAGVSQSPSNKVTEKGKDVELRCDPISGHTALYWYRQSLGQGLEFLIYFQGNSAPDKSGLPSDRFSAERTGGSVSTLTIQRTQQEDSAVYLCASSRSDRGYEQYFGPGTRLTVT.

The chain joins TRBV4-3 to TRBJ2-3; 9 bases map to TRBD2. Trimming at V came to 3 bases and at J to 5 bases, leaving 9 bases not matched to a gene. The germline gives CDR1 LGHNA, CDR2 YSLEER. The CDR3 runs to 16 residues. CDR3 residues: CASSQGGLAGRDTQYF. The CDR3 DNA is TGCGCCAGCAGCCAGGGCGGGCTAGCGGGAAGAGATACGCAGTATTTT.

This clonotype has at least ten counts. The chain has TRBV12-3 or TRBV12-4 and TRBJ2-1; D is unresolved. The CDR3 loop spans 14 amino acids. V was cut by 5 bases and J by 6 bases, with 14 bases left in between. The CDR3 sequence is CASSLQTRPNEQFF. CDR3 sequence (DNA): TGTGCCAGCAGTCTCCAAACAAGACCCAATGAGCAGTTCTTC.

The genes are TRBV5-1 and TRBJ1-4; D not certain. CDR3 length: 16 amino acids. The germline V and J ends were trimmed by 0 bases and 8 bases, with 17 bases remaining between them. The germline V gene has CDR1 SGHRS and CDR2 YFSETQ. CDR3 sequence (DNA): TGCGCCAGCAGCTTGGAAGGTGGACTCAGTGCGGAAAAACTGTTTTTT. Protein product: CASSLEGGLSAEKLFF.

The chain uses TRBV7-2 and TRBJ2-7; 11 nucleotides match TRBD2. After removal of 2 bases from V and 5 bases from J, the junction contained 5 bases not matched to a gene. Germline lookup yields CDR1 SGHTA and CDR2 FQGNSA. The CDR3 is made up of 15 amino acids. The CDR3 DNA is TGTGCCAGCAGCTTACCGGGACTAGCGGCCCACGAGCAGTACTTC. The encoded protein is CASSLPGLAAHEQYF.

In this sample, this clonotype turned up a few times. The V gene is TRBV24-1, the J gene TRBJ2-2; 9 nucleotides match TRBD1. CDR1 is KGHDR, CDR2 SFDVKD, per germline. The CDR3 consists of 18 residues. Unmatched junction bases numbered 10, after V lost 0 bases and J lost 6 bases. The CDR3 region is CATSDLVGTGRVAGELFF. The CDR3 DNA reads TGTGCCACCAGTGATTTGGTAGGGACAGGGAGGGTCGCCGGGGAGCTGTTTTTT.

This clonotype was recorded many times. The chain joins TRBV24-1 to TRBJ2-3; 7 nucleotides line up with TRBD1. The germline gives CDR1 KGHDR, CDR2 SFDVKD. This CDR3 spans 14 amino acids. Unmatched junction bases numbered 4, after V lost 6 bases and J lost 2 bases. CDR3 coding DNA: TGTGCCACCAGTCTCCAGGGGGACACAGATACGCAGTATTTT. This encodes CATSLQGDTDTQYF.

The chain carries TRBV4-3 and TRBJ2-7, with 9 bases that match TRBD2. CDR1 and CDR2 (germline): LGHNA, YSLEER. V dropped 1 base and J dropped 5; count of bases not matched to a gene: 6. The CDR3 has 15 amino acids. In DNA form, the CDR3 reads TGCGCCAGCAGCCAAGCCGGTAGCGGGAGCGACGAGCAGTACTTC. Residues: CASSQAGSGSDEQYF.

The V call is TRBV6-1, the J call TRBJ2-7; 9 positions match TRBD2. The CDR3 sequence is 14 residues long. Germline V CDR1 and CDR2: MNHNS, SASEGT. With V trimmed by 7 bases and J by 2 bases, 6 bases remained unmatched. CDR3 loop: CASMVAGVTYEQYF. The CDR3 DNA follows: TGTGCCAGCATGGTAGCGGGGGTTACCTACGAGCAGTACTTC.

This clonotype was found a few times. The chain employs TRBV11-3 and TRBJ2-5, with 7 bases aligning to TRBD1. This CDR3 is built from 16 residues. The V and J ends lost 3 bases and 5 bases, in that order; junction bases with no gene match: 12. Looked up from germline, CDR1 is SGHNT and CDR2 is YENEEA. The DNA of the CDR3 is TGTGCCAGCAGCTTCACAGGGGAAGGGTTGATGGAGACCCAGTACTTC. Translated, it gives CASSFTGEGLMETQYF.

The rearrangement joins TRBV9 to TRBJ2-3; TRBD2 matches 12 bases. The V gene's germline CDR1 is SGDLS and CDR2 YYNGEE. J gave up 4 bases and V 3 bases, and 3 bases lay outside the gene matches. This CDR3 spans 15 amino acids. The CDR3 spells CASSASGGAADTQYF. DNA of the CDR3: TGTGCCAGCAGCGCTAGCGGGGGGGCCGCAGATACGCAGTATTTT.

The chain uses TRBV27 and TRBJ2-3; D gene ambiguous. Germline CDR1 and CDR2: MNHEY and SMNVEV (reference sequence). The CDR3 runs to 13 residues. V was trimmed by 7 bases and J by 0 bases, leaving 8 bases between them. In nucleotides, the CDR3 is TGTGCCAGCACCGAACCCAGCACAGATACGCAGTATTTT. Encoded protein: CASTEPSTDTQYF.

This sequence joins TRBV6-2 or TRBV6-3 and TRBJ2-2, with 8 nucleotides matching TRBD2. The J segment lost 5 bases and the V segment lost 2 bases, leaving 4 bases of the junction unmatched. CDR1 MNHEY and CDR2 SVGEGT come from the germline V gene. The CDR3 has 15 residues. CDR3 sequence (DNA): TGTGCCAGCAGTTACACTAGCGGAGGGACCGGGGAGCTGTTTTTT. It encodes CASSYTSGGTGELFF.

The chain has TRBV12-3 or TRBV12-4 and TRBJ2-1; 10 bases fit TRBD2. Germline trimming cut 3 bases from V and 3 bases from J; bases unmatched to any gene: 11. This CDR3 has 18 residues. The CDR3 protein is CASSLSRSGRAVYNEQFF. CDR3 bases: TGTGCCAGCAGTTTGAGCCGGAGCGGGAGGGCGGTCTACAATGAGCAGTTCTTC.

There are a few counts of this clonotype. The chain has TRBV11-1 and TRBJ2-3; 16 positions match TRBD2. Germline V gene data show CDR1 as SGHAT and CDR2 as FQDESV (reference sequence). This CDR3 region has 19 residues. Trimming took 1 base from V and 5 from J; bases not matched to a gene: 9. CDR3 sequence (DNA): TGTGCCAGCAGCTTAGTTCCTTTGGGACTAGCGGGGGGGAGAGATACGCAGTATTTT. Residues: CASSLVPLGLAGGRDTQYF.

This clonotype was seen only a few times. The chain couples TRBV24-1 to TRBJ2-3; D tentatively fits TRBD1 or TRBD2 (5 bases each). V was trimmed by 2 bases and J by 1 base, leaving 6 bases between them. CDR1 and CDR2 (germline): KGHDR, SFDVKD. This CDR3 region has 14 residues. CDR3 loop: CATSDSGRTDTQYF. The CDR3, as DNA: TGTGCCACCAGTGATTCGGGACGCACAGATACGCAGTATTTT.

This clonotype was seen many times. The V gene is TRBV4-2, the J gene TRBJ2-1; TRBD2 aligns across 13 bases. The CDR3 is 15 amino acids. V lost 4 bases, J lost 7 bases, and 4 bases stayed unmatched. CDR1 LGHNA and CDR2 YNFKEQ come from the germline V gene. Here the CDR3 DNA reads TGTGCCAGCAGCCCTGGACTAGCGGGAGAAAATGAGCAGTTCTTC. As protein: CASSPGLAGENEQFF.

This clonotype showed up just a few times. This chain links TRBV5-1 with TRBJ2-1; D might be TRBD2 (5 bases). In germline, CDR1 is SGHRS, CDR2 YFSETQ. CDR3 length: 15 residues. The V gene lost 7 bases and the J gene lost 3 bases, with 17 bases spanning the gap. As DNA, the CDR3 is TGCGCCAGCGGATTTCCGGGAAGAGTCTACAATGAGCAGTTCTTC. Protein sequence: CASGFPGRVYNEQFF.

This clonotype has a count of ten or more. The rearrangement links TRBV13 to TRBJ2-7; no firm D call. The CDR3 is 13 residues long. Germline assignment: CDR1 PRHDT and CDR2 FYEKMQ (reference sequence). Deletions cut 5 bases from V and 3 bases from J, with 11 bases between. As DNA, the CDR3 is TGTGCCAGCAGCCCCCCGGCGGTCTACGAGCAGTACTTC. Amino acid sequence: CASSPPAVYEQYF.

The chain carries TRBV27 and TRBJ2-1; D is uncertain. In germline, CDR1 is MNHEY, CDR2 SMNVEV (reference sequence). V was pared by 5 bases and J by 9 bases, with 8 bases between. The CDR3 contains 11 residues. The CDR3 spells CASSLRTEQFF. As DNA, the CDR3 is TGTGCCAGCAGTCTCCGGACTGAGCAGTTCTTC.

A few counts support this clonotype. The rearrangement joins TRBV4-3 to TRBJ2-3, with 11 bases fitting TRBD2. The CDR3 extends over 17 amino acids. Germline loops: CDR1 LGHNA, CDR2 YSLEER. The ends lost 1 base at V and 2 bases at J; junction bases unmatched: 5. The CDR3, as DNA: TGCGCCAGCAGCCAAGCATTAGCGGGAGGGCCCACAGATACGCAGTATTTT. Translation: CASSQALAGGPTDTQYF.